These 8 T cell receptor beta chains share one sample of origin, sequenced in a study of tumor-infiltrating lymphocytes in primary liver carcinoma. Co-extraction of both nucleic acids (RNA and DNA) used about 20-34 mg of unsorted bulk tissue. The authors made TCR beta cDNA from 500 ng total RNA with a constant-region primer. Slightly modified ARM-PCR served as the procedure for the TCR beta libraries. These libraries came from three rounds of nested multiplex PCR. Running roughly 10 cycles apiece, the first two PCR rounds relied on TRBV1-TRBV30 forward primers together with a C-beta reverse primer. TCRdb independently ran MiXCR on the multiplex PCR reads; one entry per CDR3 protein. The repertoire holds roughly 100,000 distinct CDR3 sequences, with approximately 82% as singletons. Sequenced material: liver tumor tissue from sampling region 3. The subset: tumor region T3, left-lateral pole. The receptors stem from a man in his forties with primary liver carcinoma and hepatitis B virus infection.

About this clonotype itself: The junction departs from the called germline gene at one end, perhaps through a read error. The chain couples TRBV5-1 to TRBJ2-1, with D perhaps TRBD2 (5 bases). Germline CDR1 and CDR2: SGHRS and YFSETQ. CDR3 size: 16 residues. The CDR3 sequence is CAGSLTAPGVYNEWFF. CDR3 sequence (DNA): TGCGCCGGCAGCTTGACTGCCCCCGGGGTATACAATGAGTGGTTCTTC.

Concerning this clonotype: The junction departs from the called germline gene at one end, perhaps through a read error. CDR3 nucleotide sequence: TGTGTCAGTAGTATCGGGACTTCCTCGATCTACGAGCAGTACTTC. Protein product: CVSSIGTSSIYEQYF. This chain connects TRBV19 to TRBJ2-7, with D possibly matching TRBD2 (6 bases). CDR1 LNHDA and CDR2 SQIVND come from the germline V gene (reference sequence). CDR3 length: 15 amino acids.

In its sample, this clonotype was seen once. The rearrangement links TRBV11-2 to TRBJ1-2; the D is unclear. Trimming shortened V by 10 bases and J by 7 bases, and 19 bases separated the two germline ends. The CDR3 runs to 13 residues. Germline V gene lookup returns CDR1 SGHAT and CDR2 FQNNGV. Here the CDR3 DNA reads TGTGCCATGAGCTTAGATCGTGCAGGTGGCTACACCTTC. Residues: CAMSLDRAGGYTF.

As to this clonotype: Mismatch with germline at one junction end may stem from a read error. The chain carries TRBV28 and TRBJ2-7, with D unclear. Germline loops: CDR1 MDHEN, CDR2 SYDVKM. The CDR3 totals 13 residues. CDR3 region: CATSSSSNCEQYF. In DNA form, the CDR3 reads TGTGCCACCAGTTCGTCATCAAACTGCGAGCAGTACTTC.

The rearrangement joins TRBV6-6 to TRBJ1-5, with D unclear. This CDR3 is 13 amino acids long. Germline loops: CDR1 MNHNY, CDR2 SVGAGI (reference sequence). CDR3 nucleotide sequence: TGTATCAGCAGTTACTCCGGAACTCAGCCCCAGCATTTT. Translating it yields CISSYSGTQPQHF.

Only a few counts were recorded for this clonotype. One end of the junction does not line up with germline, which may come from a read error. This chain connects TRBV6-1 to TRBJ1-2; D might be TRBD1 (5 bases). The CDR3 has 13 amino acids. CDR1 is MNHNS, CDR2 SASEGT, per germline. DNA for the CDR3: TGTGCCAGCAGTACGGGGCAGTCATATGGCTACGCCTTC. This codes for CASSTGQSYGYAF.

The sample holds many counts of this clonotype. This sequence joins TRBV6-6 and TRBJ2-6, with D perhaps given as TRBD1 or TRBD2 (5 bases each). Germline CDR1 MNHNY, CDR2 SVGAGI (reference sequence). This CDR3 comprises 17 residues. The V and J ends lost 6 bases and 0 bases respectively, with 15 bases between them. CDR3 protein: CASRVGGLSSGANVLTF. CDR3 sequence (DNA): TGTGCCAGCAGGGTTGGGGGTCTATCCTCTGGGGCCAACGTCCTGACTTTC.

On this clonotype itself: No conserved phenylalanine or tryptophan ends this CDR3, so it is likely a read error. The chain links TRBV4-3 to TRBJ2-1; TRBD1 aligns across 10 bases. Germline values: CDR1 LGHNA, CDR2 YSLEER. With 6 bases clipped from V and 7 bases from J, the junction kept 6 bases outside the gene matches. The CDR3 length is 14 residues. CDR3 in DNA: TGCGCCAGCAGTCTGGACAGGGGGGGGAATGAGCAGTTCCTC. Residues: CASSLDRGGNEQFL.